This T cell receptor beta chain was sequenced during a study of cytomegalovirus exposure and HLA in healthy donors. Study findings and constraints: TCR beta V segments were, for the most part, productive about 87% or about 30% of the time in an earlier analysis. The authors confirmed in vitro that a few CMV-associated chains were specific for CMV antigens. Another analysis was done later, and it associated around 17,000 TCR beta sequences with HLA alleles at 0.05 false discovery rate.

The PCR ran on 60 Vbeta and 13 Jbeta primers. The method was immunoSEQ multiplex PCR; TCRdb's version includes in-frame clones alone and lacks a portion of them. The sample contains around 100,000 clones, roughly 85% of which appear only once. To note about this clone: Its antigen is not known.

The trim removed 2 bases at V and 6 bases at J, leaving 6 bases unmatched. CDR1 is SGHTA and CDR2 is FQGNSA in the germline V gene. The CDR3 runs 15 residues. The sequence derives from a man aged 30 to 45 in good health and CMV-seropositive. Sequencing was carried out using PBMCs. The rearrangement links TRBV7-2 to TRBJ2-2, with 7 bases fitting TRBD2. CDR3 loop: CASSLRVRGAGELFF. As DNA, the CDR3 is TGTGCCAGCAGCTTAAGGGTCCGGGGGGCCGGGGAGCTGTTTTTT.